This TCR beta chain was sequenced during a study of cytomegalovirus exposure and HLA in healthy donors. Turning to the study itself: The roughly 120 million unique TCR beta sequences, from 150 million to 200 million T cells, were found by an earlier analysis. Broader study findings: Rates of TCR association differed by HLA locus in a later analysis, with DRB1 highest and HLA-C lowest. Another analysis was done later, and it associated 16,951 TCR beta sequences with HLA alleles at 0.05 false discovery rate.

A note on this clone: The antigen remains undetermined.

PCR involved 60 Vbeta and 13 Jbeta primers. The protocol was immunoSEQ multiplex PCR, while the TCRdb copy is restricted to in-frame clones and leaves out a portion. The sample has about 160,000 clones, around three quarters seen once. The receptor was isolated from a woman between 40 and 55 years old in good health and CMV-seronegative. The sample was PBMCs.

The chain's CDR3 is CASSPQTATYEQYF. In DNA form, the CDR3 reads TGTGCCAGCTCACCTCAGACTGCAACCTACGAGCAGTACTTC. The gene calls are TRBV18 and TRBJ2-7; D is ambiguous. Trimming stripped 3 bases from V and 2 bases from J, with 11 bases between. Germline V gives CDR1 KGHSH, CDR2 LQKENI. CDR3 length: 14 residues. The full variable domain, in which reference TRBV18 and TRBJ2-7 provide the parts outside the CDR3, is NAGVMQNPRHLVRRRGQEARLRCSPMKGHSHVYWYRQLPEEGLKFMVYLQKENIIDESGMPKERFSAEFPKEGPSILRIQQVVRGDSAAYFCASSPQTATYEQYFGPGTRLTVT.